A single sample gave rise to the 9 T cell receptor beta chains below, sequenced in a study of blood T cell repertoires in COVID-19. TCRdb's copy holds only in-frame clones and misses some; the assay was immunoSEQ multiplex PCR. The repertoire holds more than 90,000 clones, with approximately 81% as singletons. Sample: peripheral blood. Receptors were obtained from a man aged 40-55 years with acute or convalescent COVID-19.

V gene TRBV12-3 or TRBV12-4 combines with J gene TRBJ1-2; D might be TRBD1 (6 bases). With 8 bases removed from V and 4 bases from J, the gap between germline ends came to 14 bases. There are 13 residues in the CDR3. CDR3 in DNA: TGTGCCAGCGGCACGGGACAAGGCTATGGCTACACCTTC. This gives the protein CASGTGQGYGYTF.

This clone was recorded a few times. The chain joins TRBV29-1 to TRBJ2-4, with 8 bases lining up with TRBD1. With 6 bases clipped from V and 5 bases from J, the junction kept 9 bases outside the gene matches. This CDR3 has 14 residues. Per germline, CDR1 SQVTM and CDR2 ANQGSEA. CDR3 protein: CSVTLGDRQNIQYF. CDR3 nucleotides: TGCAGCGTGACCTTGGGGGACAGGCAAAACATTCAGTACTTC.

The table lists this clone with a few counts. The V and J genes are TRBV11-2 and TRBJ1-4; 9 bases map to TRBD1. CDR1 and CDR2 (germline): SGHAT, FQNNGV. V lost 4 bases and J lost 8; bases outside the gene matches: 11. This CDR3 has 16 amino acids. In nucleotides, the CDR3 is TGTGCCAGCAGCTCCGGCCGGGACAGGGTAGGGGAAAAACTGTTTTTT. Translated: CASSSGRDRVGEKLFF. Filled out from reference TRBV11-2 and TRBJ1-4, the complete variable domain reads EAGVAQSPRYKIIEKRQSVAFWCNPISGHATLYWYQQILGQGPKLLIQFQNNGVVDDSQLPKDRFSAERLKGVDSTLKIQPAKLEDSAVYLCASSSGRDRVGEKLFFGSGTQLSVL.

The V call is TRBV12-3 or TRBV12-4, the J call TRBJ1-2; D not certain. The ends were cut back, 4 bases at V and 4 bases at J, with 10 bases in the middle. This CDR3 is built from 13 residues. This CDR3 is CASSSISGYGYTF. As DNA, the CDR3 is TGTGCCAGCAGTTCCATATCGGGCTATGGCTACACCTTC.

This clone was seen only once. The germline gene is not matched at one end of the junction; a read error may be the cause. The chain joins TRBV6-2 or TRBV6-3 to TRBJ1-1; TRBD1 might be the D (6 bases). The CDR3 loop spans 14 amino acids. Germline V gene sequence: CDR1 MNHEY, CDR2 SVGEGT. The CDR3 DNA is TGTGCCAGCAGTTCTAACCGGGACATCGGAGGCGTGATCTTT. Amino acids: CASSSNRDIGGVIF.

This chain joins TRBV11-2 and TRBJ2-7; 10 bases align to TRBD1. The germline gives CDR1 SGHAT, CDR2 FQNNGV. CDR3 length equals 16 residues. Trimming took 1 base from V and 6 from J; bases not matched to a gene: 9. CDR3 protein: CASSLVGTGVSSEQYF. CDR3 nucleotide sequence: TGTGCCAGCAGCTTAGTTGGGACAGGGGTCTCAAGCGAGCAGTACTTC.

This clone was recorded once. The J gene is TRBJ2-3, the V gene TRBV3-1 (or the pseudogene TRBV3-2); D is undetermined. The CDR3 has 15 amino acids. V gave up 1 base and J gave up 0 bases, with 8 bases separating them. CDR1 is LGHDT and CDR2 is YNNKEL in the germline V gene (reference sequence). CDR3: CASSQVATSTDTQYF. CDR3 DNA: TGTGCCAGCAGCCAAGTCGCTACTAGCACAGATACGCAGTATTTT.

The rearrangement joins TRBV4-3 to TRBJ1-2; D gene unclear. CDR3 length: 13 residues. Germline-derived CDR1 and CDR2 are LGHNA and YSLEER. Trimming pared 3 bases from V and 6 bases from J, leaving 11 bases between. The CDR3 DNA reads as TGCGCCAGCAGCCAGCGGCTATGGGATGGCTACACCTTC. The encoded protein is CASSQRLWDGYTF.

The V gene is TRBV11-2, the J gene TRBJ2-1; TRBD2 matches 16 bases. Germline V CDR1 and CDR2: SGHAT, FQNNGV. V lost 5 bases to trimming and J lost 6 bases; unmatched junction nucleotides: 4. The CDR3 loop spans 16 amino acids. The CDR3: CASSPGLAGGPNEQFF. As DNA, the CDR3 is TGTGCCAGCAGCCCGGGACTAGCGGGGGGGCCCAATGAGCAGTTCTTC.